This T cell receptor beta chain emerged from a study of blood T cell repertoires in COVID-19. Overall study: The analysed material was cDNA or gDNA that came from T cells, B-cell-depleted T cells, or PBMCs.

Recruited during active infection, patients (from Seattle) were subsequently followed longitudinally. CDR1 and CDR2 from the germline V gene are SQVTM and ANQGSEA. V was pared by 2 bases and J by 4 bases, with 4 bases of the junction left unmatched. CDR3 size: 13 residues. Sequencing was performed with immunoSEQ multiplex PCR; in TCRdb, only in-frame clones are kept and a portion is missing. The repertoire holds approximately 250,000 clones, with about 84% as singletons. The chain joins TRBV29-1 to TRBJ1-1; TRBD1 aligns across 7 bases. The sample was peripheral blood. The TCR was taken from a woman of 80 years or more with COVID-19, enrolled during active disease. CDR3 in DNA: TGCAGCGTTGAACAGGGGGATTTCACTGAAGCTTTCTTT. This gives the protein CSVEQGDFTEAFF.